What follows are 21 T cell receptor beta chains derived from one specimen sequenced in a study of OX40 agonist ivuxolimab in advanced cancers. Method: immunoSEQ multiplex PCR; TCRdb's copy keeps in-frame clones and lacks some. The data contain about 68,000 clones, around 87% of them singletons. The specimen was CD4+ or CD8+ T cells sorted from blood, collected in a trial of the OX40 agonist ivuxolimab. These receptors all stem from an adult with an advanced solid tumor such as melanoma, head and neck, liver or kidney cancer.

This chain joins TRBV7-2 and TRBJ2-7, with no clear D. The CDR3 is made up of 14 amino acids. With 1 base removed from V and 1 base from J, the gap between germline ends came to 8 bases. In germline, CDR1 is SGHTA, CDR2 FQGNSA. Here the CDR3 DNA reads TGTGCCAGCAGCTTAGTGAAAGAATCCTACGAGCAGTACTTC. Protein: CASSLVKESYEQYF.

In this sample, this clone turned up a few times. This chain joins TRBV5-1 and TRBJ2-2; D may be TRBD1 (6 bases). Germline-derived CDR1 and CDR2 are SGHRS and YFSETQ. V lost 4 bases to trimming and J lost 6 bases, with 16 bases between them. This CDR3 spans 15 amino acids. The CDR3 protein is CASSPLGQLAGELFF. For the CDR3, the DNA is TGCGCCAGCAGCCCCCTCGGACAGCTCGCCGGGGAGCTGTTTTTT.

The chain has TRBV28 and TRBJ2-1; TRBD2 is a possible D gene (5 bases). The CDR3 is 15 residues long. V dropped 5 bases and J dropped 2 bases, with 13 bases sitting between them. The germline V gene has CDR1 MDHEN and CDR2 SYDVKM. The CDR3 bases are TGTGCCAGCAGTAGGAACAGAGGGCCCTACAATGAGCAGTTCTTC. This sequence encodes CASSRNRGPYNEQFF.

The rearrangement joins TRBV28 to TRBJ2-4, with TRBD2 as a possible D gene (6 bases). V lost 3 bases and J 3 bases, leaving 15 bases between the germline ends. CDR3 size: 16 residues. CDR1 and CDR2 (germline): MDHEN, SYDVKM. In DNA, the CDR3 is TGTGCCAGCAGTTTCGGGCCGGGACTGCACAAAAACATTCAGTACTTC. Its protein product is CASSFGPGLHKNIQYF.

The V and J genes are TRBV9 and TRBJ2-3, with 7 bases fitting TRBD1. After removal of 0 bases from V and 5 bases from J, the junction contained 6 bases not matched to a gene. The CDR3 sequence is 15 residues long. Germline lookup yields CDR1 SGDLS and CDR2 YYNGEE. CDR3 nucleotides: TGTGCCAGCAGCGTAGTCCAGGGGGACGTAGATACGCAGTATTTT. Its translation: CASSVVQGDVDTQYF.

The chain uses TRBV5-8 and TRBJ1-5; D gene uncertain. The CDR3 consists of 13 residues. The V end was cut by 2 bases, the J end by 4 bases, with 7 bases between. Germline values: CDR1 SGHTS, CDR2 YDEGEE. In DNA, the CDR3 is TGTGCCAGCAGCTTTGGACGGAATCAGCCCCAGCATTTT. Translating it yields CASSFGRNQPQHF.

The chain has TRBV6-1 and TRBJ1-4; perhaps TRBD1 as D (6 bases). V lost 2 bases and J 3 bases, leaving 13 bases between the germline ends. Germline V gene data show CDR1 as MNHNS and CDR2 as SASEGT. The CDR3 extends over 16 amino acids. CDR3 nucleotides: TGTGCCAGCAGTGAACGGGGGCCCGCCGCTAATGAAAAACTGTTTTTT. It encodes CASSERGPAANEKLFF.

V is TRBV25-1 and J is TRBJ2-3, with 8 bases fitting TRBD1. The CDR3 consists of 14 residues. The germline gives CDR1 MGHDK, CDR2 SYGVNS. Germline trimming cut 6 bases from V and 1 base from J; bases unmatched to any gene: 3. CDR3 bases: TGTGCCAGCAGGGGGACAGGACGCACAGATACGCAGTATTTT. The encoded protein is CASRGTGRTDTQYF.

The chain has TRBV20-1 and TRBJ2-7; D remains ambiguous. V lost 5 bases, J lost 3 bases, and 5 bases lay in between. The CDR3 length is 10 residues. CDR1 is DFQATT and CDR2 is SNEGSKA in the germline V gene (reference sequence). This CDR3 is CSASSYEQYF. The DNA for the CDR3 is TGCAGTGCTTCGAGCTACGAGCAGTACTTC.

The rearrangement links TRBV14 to TRBJ2-7, with D perhaps TRBD2 (6 bases). Trimming shortened V by 3 bases and J by 1 base, and 16 bases separated the two germline ends. The CDR3 is 16 residues long. Germline V gene lookup returns CDR1 SGHDN and CDR2 FVKESK. Written as DNA, the CDR3 is TGTGCCAGCAGCCAGATGAGCGGGTGGGGATCCTACGAGCAGTACTTC. It translates to CASSQMSGWGSYEQYF.

The V call is TRBV6-5, the J call TRBJ2-3; D is undetermined. V was shortened by 6 bases and J by 1 base, with 11 bases between the two germline ends. The CDR3 spans 14 residues. Germline V gives CDR1 MNHEY, CDR2 SVGAGI. This CDR3 reads CASREPSRTDTQYF. The CDR3 DNA sequence: TGTGCCAGCAGAGAACCGTCACGCACAGATACGCAGTATTTT.

J is TRBJ1-2 and V is TRBV19, with unresolved D. Trimming left V 9 bases short and J 7 bases short, with 15 bases between. This CDR3 spans 12 amino acids. The germline gives CDR1 LNHDA, CDR2 SQIVND (reference sequence). The CDR3 DNA reads as TGTGCCAGCAGCGGGAGGGTCGCTGGCTACACCTTC. This codes for CASSGRVAGYTF.

The chain is built from TRBV4-1 and TRBJ1-3; D is possibly TRBD1 (6 bases). The CDR3 is 18 residues long. Trimming took 4 bases from V and 0 from J, leaving 19 bases between them. The germline V gene has CDR1 MGHRA and CDR2 YSYEKL. The CDR3 reads CASSPSSGAANSGNTIYF. In DNA form, the CDR3 reads TGCGCCAGCAGCCCTTCCTCGGGGGCCGCTAACTCTGGAAACACCATATATTTT.

The chain uses TRBV14 and TRBJ2-1, with 7 nucleotides matching TRBD2. Per germline, CDR1 SGHDN and CDR2 FVKESK. CDR3 length: 17 amino acids. V trimming: 5 bases; J trimming: 7 bases; junction bases outside the gene matches: 17. This chain's CDR3 is CASSWGGLGSLGNEQFF. The CDR3 DNA follows: TGTGCCAGCAGCTGGGGGGGTCTCGGGAGCCTTGGTAATGAGCAGTTCTTC.

This clone was seen more than once but under ten times. The V call is TRBV14, the J call TRBJ2-6; TRBD1 matches 7 bases. V trimming: 5 bases; J trimming: 0 bases; junction bases outside the gene matches: 7. The V gene's germline CDR1 is SGHDN and CDR2 FVKESK. This CDR3 is built from 17 residues. CDR3 sequence (DNA): TGTGCCAGCAGCGACAGGGACACCAACTCTGGGGCCAACGTCCTGACTTTC. This gives the protein CASSDRDTNSGANVLTF.

J is TRBJ2-4 and V is TRBV29-1, with 9 bases identical to TRBD2. Trimming cost V 4 bases and J 6 bases; bases outside gene matches: 4. The CDR3 runs 13 residues. Germline CDR1 is SQVTM and CDR2 is ANQGSEA. This chain's CDR3 is CSVAAGGGNIQYF. CDR3 nucleotide sequence: TGCAGCGTTGCGGCGGGAGGGGGAAACATTCAGTACTTC.

This clone has just one count. The rearrangement links TRBV7-2 to TRBJ2-3, with TRBD2 matching 12 bases. The CDR3 has 16 residues. The V gene's germline CDR1 is SGHTA and CDR2 FQGNSA. J lost 3 bases, V lost 3 bases, and 4 bases had no gene match. As DNA, the CDR3 is TGTGCCAGCAGCTTGATGACTAGCGGGAGTACAGATACGCAGTATTTT. Translating gives CASSLMTSGSTDTQYF.

This clone has more than one count but fewer than ten. The chain couples TRBV5-8 to TRBJ1-5; tentatively, D is TRBD1 (5 bases). Germline V lookup: CDR1 SGHTS, CDR2 YDEGEE. Deletions cut 0 bases from V and 4 bases from J, with 17 bases between. The CDR3 contains 17 residues. CDR3 region: CASSLGKDSGSNQPQHF. As DNA, the CDR3 is TGTGCCAGCAGCTTGGGGAAAGACAGCGGCTCTAATCAGCCCCAGCATTTT. Together with reference TRBV5-8 and TRBJ1-5, the CDR3 gives the full variable domain: EAGVTQSPTHLIKTRGQQATLRCSPISGHTSVYWYQQALGLGLQFLLWYDEGEERNRGNFPPRFSGRQFPNYSSELNVNALELEDSALYLCASSLGKDSGSNQPQHFGDGTRLSIL.

The V and J genes are TRBV28 and TRBJ2-1, with TRBD2 matching over 7 bases. Germline CDR1 and CDR2: MDHEN and SYDVKM. Germline trimming cut 8 bases from V and 0 bases from J; bases unmatched to any gene: 10. The CDR3 runs to 16 residues. The CDR3 bases are TGTGCCAGCCTGGGCGGGAGCTCGCCCTCCTACAATGAGCAGTTCTTC. Protein: CASLGGSSPSYNEQFF.

This clone was detected a few times. The genes are TRBV28 and TRBJ1-1, with D possibly matching TRBD1 (5 bases). The germline CDR1 and CDR2 sequences are MDHEN and SYDVKM. V shed 2 bases and J shed 6 bases, with 13 bases lying between them. The CDR3 is made up of 14 amino acids. In DNA form, the CDR3 reads TGTGCCAGCAGTTTAGGGGGGAAGGGTTCTGAAGCTTTCTTT. Its translation is CASSLGGKGSEAFF.

In its sample, this clone was seen once. The chain links TRBV2 to TRBJ2-7; 8 bases line up with TRBD1. The V and J ends lost 2 bases and 3 bases, in that order; junction bases with no gene match: 6. The CDR3 is 15 residues long. Germline V gives CDR1 SNHLY, CDR2 FYNNEI. The DNA of the CDR3 is TGTGCCAGCAGTGAATATTCGACAGGGGACTACGAGCAGTACTTC. It is translated as CASSEYSTGDYEQYF. Filled out from reference TRBV2 and TRBJ2-7, the complete variable domain reads EPEVTQTPSHQVTQMGQEVILRCVPISNHLYFYWYRQILGQKVEFLVSFYNNEISEKSEIFDDQFSVERPDGSNFTLKIRSTKLEDSAMYFCASSEYSTGDYEQYFGPGTRLTVT.